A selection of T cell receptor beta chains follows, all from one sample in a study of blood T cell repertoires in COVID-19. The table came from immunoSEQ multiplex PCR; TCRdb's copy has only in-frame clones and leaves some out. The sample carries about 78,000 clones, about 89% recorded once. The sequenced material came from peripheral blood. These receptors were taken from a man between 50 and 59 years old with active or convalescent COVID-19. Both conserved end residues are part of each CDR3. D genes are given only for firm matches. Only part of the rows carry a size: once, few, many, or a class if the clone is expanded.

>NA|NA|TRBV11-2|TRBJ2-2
CASSLGPGSTGELFF
TGTGCCAGCAGCTTAGGTCCGGGAAGCACCGGGGAGCTGTTTTTT
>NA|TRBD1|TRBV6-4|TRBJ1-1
CASSKGQENTEAFF
TGTGCCAGCAGCAAGGGACAGGAGAACACTGAAGCTTTCTTT
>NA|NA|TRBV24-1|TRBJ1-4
CATSDLGEKLFF
TGTGCCACCAGTGATTTGGGCGAAAAACTGTTTTTT
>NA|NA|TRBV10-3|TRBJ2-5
CAIRRGQQETQYF
TGTGCCATCAGACGTGGACAGCAAGAGACCCAGTACTTC
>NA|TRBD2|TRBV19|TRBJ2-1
CASSRTSGGPYNEQFF
TGTGCCAGTAGCAGGACTAGCGGGGGACCTTACAATGAGCAGTTCTTC
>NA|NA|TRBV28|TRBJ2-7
CASSPPGGFSYEQYF
TGTGCCAGCAGTCCCCCCGGCGGGTTTAGCTACGAGCAGTACTTC
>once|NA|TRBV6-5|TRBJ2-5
CASSRQALGGETQYF
TGTGCCAGCAGTCGACAGGCACTGGGGGGGGAGACCCAGTACTTC
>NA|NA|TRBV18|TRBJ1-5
CASSPQGIGKDQPQHF
TGTGCCAGCTCACCCCAGGGGATAGGGAAGGATCAGCCCCAGCATTTT
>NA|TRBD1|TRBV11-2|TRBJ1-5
CASSWGQEQNQPQHF
TGTGCCAGCAGCTGGGGACAGGAACAGAATCAGCCCCAGCATTTT
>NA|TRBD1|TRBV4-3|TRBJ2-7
CASSQRGQGGEQYF
TGCGCCAGCAGCCAGAGGGGACAGGGGGGTGAGCAGTACTTC
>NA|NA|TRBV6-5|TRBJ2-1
CASLSEEKNEQFF
TGTGCCAGCTTATCTGAGGAGAAGAATGAGCAGTTCTTC
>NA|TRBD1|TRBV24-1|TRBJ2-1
CATGTGGGSSYNEQFF
TGTGCCACCGGGACAGGGGGCGGGAGTTCCTACAATGAGCAGTTCTTC
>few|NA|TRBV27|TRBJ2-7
CVSRRSGSYEQYF
TGTGTCTCCCGTAGGAGCGGCTCCTACGAGCAGTACTTC
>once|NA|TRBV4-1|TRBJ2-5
CASSLEPEPGVTQYF
TGCGCCAGCAGCCTCGAACCCGAACCCGGAGTCACCCAGTACTTC
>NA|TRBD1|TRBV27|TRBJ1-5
CASSFGGSTGDYQPQHF
TGTGCCAGCAGTTTCGGTGGATCGACAGGGGATTATCAGCCCCAGCATTTT
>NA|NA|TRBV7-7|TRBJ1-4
CASSLARDKGEKLFF
TGTGCCAGCAGCTTAGCGAGGGATAAAGGCGAAAAACTGTTTTTT
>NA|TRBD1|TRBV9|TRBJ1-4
CASSARDRAEKLFF
TGTGCCAGCAGCGCCCGGGACAGGGCTGAAAAACTGTTTTTT
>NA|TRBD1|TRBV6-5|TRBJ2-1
CASSYSGTGREEQFF
TGTGCCAGCAGTTACTCAGGGACAGGGAGGGAGGAGCAGTTCTTC
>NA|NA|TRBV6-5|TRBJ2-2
CASRLLNTGELFF
TGTGCCAGCAGGCTACTAAACACCGGGGAGCTGTTTTTT
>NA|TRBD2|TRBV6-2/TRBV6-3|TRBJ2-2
CASSTGLAGINTGELFF
TGTGCCAGCAGCACGGGACTAGCGGGGATAAACACCGGGGAGCTGTTTTTT
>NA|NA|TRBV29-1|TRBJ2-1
CSVERSSNEQFF
TGCAGCGTTGAAAGGTCTAGCAATGAGCAGTTCTTC
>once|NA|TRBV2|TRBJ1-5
CASNQGEDQPQHF
TGTGCCAGCAATCAAGGGGAGGACCAGCCCCAGCATTTT
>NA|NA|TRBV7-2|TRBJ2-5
CASSLASGIRGQETQYF
TGTGCCAGCAGCTTAGCGAGCGGAATACGGGGCCAAGAGACCCAGTACTTC
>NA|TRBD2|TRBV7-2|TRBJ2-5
CASKPGGGETQYF
TGTGCCAGCAAACCCGGGGGGGGAGAGACCCAGTACTTC
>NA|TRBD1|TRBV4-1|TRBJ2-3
CASSRSGQGTDTQYF
TGCGCCAGCAGCCGTTCGGGACAGGGGACAGATACGCAGTATTTT
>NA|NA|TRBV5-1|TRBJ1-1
CASSLGAGVGKNTEAFF
TGCGCCAGCAGCTTGGGTGCAGGGGTCGGGAAAAACACTGAAGCTTTCTTT
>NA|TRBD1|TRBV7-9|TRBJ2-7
CASSLGQGATAEQYF
TGTGCCAGCAGCTTAGGACAGGGGGCAACGGCCGAGCAGTACTTC
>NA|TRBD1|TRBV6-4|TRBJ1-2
CASSVGQGSGGYTF
TGTGCCAGCAGTGTCGGACAGGGGTCCGGTGGCTACACCTTC
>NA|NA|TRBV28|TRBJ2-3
CASSPAQFPTDTQYF
TGTGCCAGCAGTCCCGCTCAGTTTCCCACAGATACGCAGTATTTT
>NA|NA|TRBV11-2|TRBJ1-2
CASSPDLGAGGYTF
TGTGCCAGCAGCCCAGATTTGGGGGCAGGGGGCTACACCTTC
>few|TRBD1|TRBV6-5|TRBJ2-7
CASSYGGQGSSYEQYF
TGTGCCAGCAGTTACGGGGGACAGGGGAGCTCCTACGAGCAGTACTTC
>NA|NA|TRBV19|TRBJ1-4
CASSMREREKLFF
TGTGCCAGTAGTATGAGAGAGCGTGAAAAACTGTTTTTT
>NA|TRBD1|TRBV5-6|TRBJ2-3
CASSSQTGAPTDTQYF
TGTGCCAGCAGCTCACAGACAGGGGCTCCCACAGATACGCAGTATTTT
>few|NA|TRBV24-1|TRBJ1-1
CATSGGQSTEAFF
TGTGCCACCAGTGGGGGACAATCCACTGAAGCTTTCTTT
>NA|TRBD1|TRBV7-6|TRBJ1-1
CASSPRTGVDTEAFF
TGTGCCAGCAGCCCCCGGACAGGGGTAGATACTGAAGCTTTCTTT
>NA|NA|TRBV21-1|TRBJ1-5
CASSTLGTGIQPQHF
TGTGCCAGCAGCACCTTAGGGACAGGGATTCAGCCCCAGCATTTT
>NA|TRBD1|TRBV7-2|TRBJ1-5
CASSTHRGGQPQHF
TGTGCCAGCAGCACCCACAGGGGTGGTCAGCCCCAGCATTTT
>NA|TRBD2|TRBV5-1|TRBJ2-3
CASSLKVGSGGAPDTQYF
TGCGCCAGCAGCTTGAAGGTCGGGAGCGGGGGGGCACCCGATACGCAGTATTTT
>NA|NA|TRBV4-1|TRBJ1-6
CASSHLQSSYNSPLHF
TGCGCCAGCAGCCATTTACAAAGCTCCTATAATTCACCCCTCCACTTT
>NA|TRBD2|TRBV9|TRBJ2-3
CASSVVGGGAEDTQYF
TGTGCCAGCAGCGTAGTTGGCGGGGGGGCCGAAGATACGCAGTATTTT